This entry describes one T cell receptor (beta chain). Enrollees, about 18 to 100 years old, lived in 24 US areas. Categorization into cohorts depended on clinical history that participants reported. The recovered donors of Cohort 3 showed two negative PCRs, clearance, or symptom resolution. This sample is drawn from a study of blood T cell repertoires in COVID-19. In germline, CDR1 is SGDLS, CDR2 YYNGEE. The CDR3 spans 14 residues. The V and J ends lost 0 bases and 7 bases respectively, with 10 bases between them. Original analysis: The assay estimated nucleated cells by amplifying reference gene primers. TCRdb's copy holds only in-frame clones and misses some; the assay was immunoSEQ multiplex PCR. V, J and clone size were drawn from that table, and D and trimming were deduced from the DNA. The table has approximately 290,000 clones, roughly 90% seen once.

Sequencing was performed on PBMCs or T cells enriched from blood (not recorded which). The receptor's source is a woman in her twenties or thirties who had recovered from COVID-19. The genes are TRBV9 and TRBJ2-2; weak D call: TRBD1 (6 bases). The CDR3 DNA reads TGTGCCAGCAGCGTAGAGCAGGGGTTCGGGGAGCTGTTTTTT. This codes for CASSVEQGFGELFF.